The entry below describes one TCR beta chain. Its antigen remains unidentified. Germline is not matched at one junction end, which may reflect a read error. Through MiXCR, TCRdb re-clonotyped the PCR reads. Of roughly 28,000 clones in the sample, 20% to 25% were seen once. This specimen comes from a study of metastatic and nonmetastatic thyroid tumors. Study context: Blood and tumor or nodule tissue repertoires from malignant and benign thyroid patients were compared.

Findings of the study overall: According to reports, the diversity of TCR beta was significantly higher in malignant thyroid tumors than in benign nodules, and this held in both blood and tumor samples.

No treatment had been given to any patient before thyroid surgery. Material for sequencing was blood. This receptor was taken from a female donor with papillary thyroid cancer or a benign thyroid nodule (not recorded which). Some clones in this sample may be carry-over from other donors' samples.

DNA of the CDR3: TGCAGTGCCAGAGCCGAAGATGGATCCATCTTCGAGCAGTACTTC. Protein: CSARAEDGSIFEQYF. V is TRBV20-1 and J is TRBJ2-7, with no clear D. The CDR3 sequence is 15 residues long. Germline CDR1 and CDR2: DFQATT and SNEGSKA (reference sequence).